This T cell receptor beta chain was observed in a study of blood T cell repertoires in COVID-19. As for the study in general: T cells, B-cell-depleted T cells, or PBMCs provided the cDNA or gDNA that served as material.

Germline CDR1 and CDR2: SGHTA and FQGTGA. The V gene lost 4 bases and the J gene lost 8 bases, with 15 bases spanning the gap. CDR3 size: 14 residues. As processed by the authors: Nucleated cell number was recorded as an estimate derived from reference gene primer amplification. Assay used: immunoSEQ multiplex PCR; TCRdb lists only in-frame clones, some missing. For V, J and clone size, that table is used; D and trimming come from the DNA. The profile covers 190,000 or so clones, with 85% appearing a single time and 0.85% to 0.95% taken by the ten largest. Seattle researchers signed up patients amid active infection and tracked them longitudinally. This clone has more than one count but fewer than ten.

The sample was peripheral blood. The receptor was isolated from a man between 60 and 75 years old with COVID-19, enrolled during active disease. The chain joins TRBV7-3 to TRBJ2-1, with D maybe TRBD1 (6 bases). The CDR3 DNA sequence: TGTGCCAGCAGCTACACAGGGTTAATGGATGAGCAGTTCTTC. Translating gives CASSYTGLMDEQFF.